This T cell receptor beta chain was documented in a study of beta chain features in type 1 diabetes. The wider study: Sorted cells, about 98,000,000 in number, were examined across all samples. Study-level results: VDJ junctions from type 1 diabetes patients carried fewer insertions and larger deletions.

Per the germline V gene, CDR1 is MDHEN and CDR2 is SYDVKM. The CDR3 contains 15 residues. The ends were cut back, 5 bases at V and 1 base at J, with 13 bases in the middle. The investigators reverse transcribed all of the isolated RNA, so they sequenced expressed TCRB transcripts. Some 3.6 million reads per sample were averaged for naive, central memory and regulatory samples. Assay used: immunoSEQ multiplex PCR; TCRdb lists only in-frame clones, some missing. The sample lists 300,000 to 400,000 clones, less than 10% seen once, with around 0.45% in the top ten. This clone was found many times. The target antigen is unknown.

The receptor comes from a young woman in good health. The rearrangement joins TRBV28 to TRBJ2-3; D may match TRBD1 or TRBD2 (7 bases each). The sequenced material came from central memory CD4+ T cells from blood. The CDR3 DNA sequence: TGTGCCAGCAGTGGGAGGGGGCTAGGCACAGATACGCAGTATTTT. Its protein product is CASSGRGLGTDTQYF. Together with reference TRBV28 and TRBJ2-3, the CDR3 gives the full variable domain: DVKVTQSSRYLVKRTGEKVFLECVQDMDHENMFWYRQDPGLGLRLIYFSYDVKMKEKGDIPEGYSVSREKKERFSLILESASTNQTSMYLCASSGRGLGTDTQYFGPGTRLTVL.